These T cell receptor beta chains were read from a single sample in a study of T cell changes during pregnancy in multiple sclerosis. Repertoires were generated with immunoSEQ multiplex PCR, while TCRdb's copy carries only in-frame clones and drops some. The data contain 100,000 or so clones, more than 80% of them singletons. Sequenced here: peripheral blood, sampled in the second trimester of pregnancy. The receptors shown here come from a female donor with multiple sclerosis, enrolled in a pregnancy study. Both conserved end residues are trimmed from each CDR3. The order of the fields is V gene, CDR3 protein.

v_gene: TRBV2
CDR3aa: ASSEVGLGNTIY

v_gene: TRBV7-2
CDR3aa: ASSLPRGSSYNEQF

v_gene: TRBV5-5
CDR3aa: ASSLVRGGEATYEQY

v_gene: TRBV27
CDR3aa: ASRSTGTLTDYEQY

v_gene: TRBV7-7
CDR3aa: ASSPRTVGEQF

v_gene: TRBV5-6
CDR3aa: ASSLGSRATEAF

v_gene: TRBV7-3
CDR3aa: ASSLGTRKNTGELF

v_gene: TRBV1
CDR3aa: TSSQSVQRGGGDTQY

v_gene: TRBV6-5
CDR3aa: ASSPRPGYEQY

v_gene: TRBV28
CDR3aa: ASSRPGQVWGQY